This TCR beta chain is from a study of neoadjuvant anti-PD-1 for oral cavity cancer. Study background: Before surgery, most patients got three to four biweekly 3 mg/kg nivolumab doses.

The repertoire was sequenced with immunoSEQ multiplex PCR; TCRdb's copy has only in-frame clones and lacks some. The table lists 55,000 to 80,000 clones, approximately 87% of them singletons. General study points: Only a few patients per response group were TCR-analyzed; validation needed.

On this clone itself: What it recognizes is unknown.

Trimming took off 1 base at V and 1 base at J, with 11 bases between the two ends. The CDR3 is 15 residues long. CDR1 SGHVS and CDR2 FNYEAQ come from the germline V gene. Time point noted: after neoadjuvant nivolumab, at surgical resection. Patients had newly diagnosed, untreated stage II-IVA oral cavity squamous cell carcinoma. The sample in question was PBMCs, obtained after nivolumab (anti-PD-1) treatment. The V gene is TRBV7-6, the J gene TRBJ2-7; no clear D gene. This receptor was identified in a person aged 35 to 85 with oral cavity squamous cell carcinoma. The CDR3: CASSLESGLSYEQYF. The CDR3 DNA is TGTGCCAGCAGCTTAGAGTCCGGTTTATCCTACGAGCAGTACTTC.